This T cell receptor (beta chain) was sequenced during a study of spatial heterogeneity in lung cancer. This clonotype has only a few counts. The antigen remains undetermined. The length of the CDR3 is 15 residues. Germline V lookup: CDR1 SGHVS, CDR2 FQNEAQ. Trimming cost V 1 base and J 4 bases; bases outside gene matches: 6. Study conclusions and caveats: Blood showed ubiquitous tumor TCRs more often at resection than at routine follow-up.

Time point here: sample taken at primary tumor resection. There were 72 donors, all of them untreated patients with early-stage non-small cell lung cancer. The authors sequenced whole RNA from tumor, nontumor lung or frozen PBMC without sorting. MiXCR, run by TCRdb on the 5' RACE reads, gives a single entry per CDR3 protein. The table includes about 80,000 distinct CDR3 sequences, 7.5% to 9.5% detected once. This specimen was PBMCs, taken at surgery. This receptor was identified in a male donor with early-stage non-small cell lung cancer. This chain links TRBV7-8 with TRBJ2-7; 8 bases match TRBD2. Here the CDR3 reads CASSLVWTSKYEQYF. CDR3 nucleotide sequence: TGTGCCAGCAGCTTAGTTTGGACTAGCAAGTACGAGCAGTACTTC. The complete variable domain, with remaining parts taken from reference TRBV7-8 and TRBJ2-7, reads GAGVSQSPRYKVAKRGQDVALRCDPISGHVSLFWYQQALGQGPEFLTYFQNEAQLDKSGLPSDRFFAERPEGSVSTLKIQRTQQEDSAVYLCASSLVWTSKYEQYFGPGTRLTVT.